This TCR beta chain was found in a study of cytomegalovirus exposure and HLA in healthy donors. Overall study findings and caveats: The majority of TCR sequences were rare, yet some public TCRs appeared in many donors. The study flagged about 150 TCR beta chains as cytomegalovirus-associated.

Germline CDR1 reads MNHEY; CDR2 reads SMNVEV (reference sequence). This CDR3 region has 13 residues. V lost 5 bases, J lost 1 base, and 5 bases lay in between. Donors were drawn from the approximately 120-subject validation cohort, separate from the roughly 700-subject first cohort. A remark on this clone: Its specificity is unknown.

The assay was immunoSEQ multiplex PCR, and TCRdb's table has in-frame clones only and misses some. The sample yields about 400,000 clones, 75% to 90% seen once. The chain uses TRBV27 and TRBJ2-2; D remains ambiguous. This sequence originates from a woman under 30 in good health and CMV-seronegative. Sample: PBMCs. The CDR3 is CASSAVNTGELFF. DNA of the CDR3: TGTGCCAGCAGTGCGGTGAACACCGGGGAGCTGTTTTTT.